Here is one T cell receptor (beta chain) with its context. Its matching antigen is unknown. TCRdb's copy holds only in-frame clones and misses some; the assay was immunoSEQ multiplex PCR. The repertoire holds about 30,000 clones, with 80% as singletons. The sample is drawn from a study of Siglec-9 on CD8 T cells in melanoma. Findings and caveats of the study: In melanoma tumors, a Siglec-9-marked effector memory CD8+ subset reportedly appeared to accumulate.

V lost 4 bases, J lost 1 base, and 22 bases lay in between. Germline V gene lookup returns CDR1 MGHRA and CDR2 YSYEKL. The CDR3 length is 18 residues. The specimen sequenced was Siglec-9- CD8+ T cells sorted from blood. The sequence was collected from a human donor in good health. The chain is built from TRBV4-1 and TRBJ1-1; D call uncertain. The CDR3 coding sequence is TGCGCCAGCAGCCTTAAACTCCAGGTGGCGCGCTGGAACACTGAAGCTTTCTTT. Protein sequence: CASSLKLQVARWNTEAFF.